Here is one T cell receptor beta chain with its context. These data are taken from a study of blood T cell repertoires in COVID-19. Across the study: PBMCs, B-cell-depleted T cells, or T cells were the source of the cDNA or gDNA that made up the material.

TCRdb keeps only in-frame clones here, not all; method: immunoSEQ multiplex PCR. This table has 150,000 to 200,000 clones, about 85% appearing once. This TCR derives from a man aged 55 to 70 with active or convalescent COVID-19. Sequencing was done on a sample of peripheral blood.

CDR3 residues: CASSYSAGTYGYTF. The CDR3 nucleotides read TGTGCCAGCAGTTACTCGGCGGGGACCTATGGCTACACCTTC. The chain combines TRBV6-6 with TRBJ1-2; the D gene is possibly TRBD1 (5 bases). The CDR3 contains 14 residues. The V and J ends lost 0 bases and 4 bases respectively, with 9 bases between them. Germline V gives CDR1 MNHNY, CDR2 SVGAGI (reference sequence).